This note documents a single TCR beta chain sequence. This sample was taken from a study of blood T cell repertoires in COVID-19. Looking at the study overall: Researchers got acute and convalescent COVID-19 samples from the United States, Italy and Spain.

Only in-frame clones appear in the TCRdb table, and some are missing; sequencing was by immunoSEQ multiplex PCR. The sample consists of about 180,000 clones, around 87% of them appearing once. V shed 0 bases, J shed 6 bases, and the junction held 6 bases outside the gene matches. The germline gives CDR1 MNHEY, CDR2 SVGAGI. This CDR3 comprises 15 residues. The chain uses TRBV6-5 and TRBJ1-2; the match to TRBD1 covers 8 bases. Material for sequencing was peripheral blood. The TCR originated in a middle-aged man with active or convalescent COVID-19. CDR3 bases: TGTGCCAGCAGTTACTCGCCGCAGGGGGCGAATGGCTACACCTTC. It specifies CASSYSPQGANGYTF.